The 20 T cell receptor beta chains reported below all come from one sample, sequenced in a study of prognosis after radiotherapy for stage I lung cancer. Genomic DNA yielded TCR beta CDR3, amplified by two-round multiplex PCR. Primers (each specific to one TRBV or TRBJ gene) were used in first-round PCR. TCRdb reanalysed the multiplex PCR reads using MiXCR and keeps one entry per CDR3 protein. The sample yields roughly 11,000 distinct CDR3 sequences, 45% to 65% seen once. The source material was PBMCs, sampled before or after stereotactic body radiation therapy (not recorded which). Receptors were obtained from a donor aged 50 or older with non-small cell lung cancer.

This clonotype is termed medium-sized (0.01 to 0.1%). V gene TRBV2 combines with J gene TRBJ2-7, with D tentatively TRBD1 or TRBD2 (5 bases each). CDR1 is SNHLY, CDR2 FYNNEI, per germline. There are 15 residues in the CDR3. Trimming cost V 4 bases and J 5 bases, with 18 bases left between them. CDR3 coding DNA: TGTGCCAGCAGTGGGCCGGGACCACAAATGGACGAGCAGTACTTC. Translation gives CASSGPGPQMDEQYF.

Within the sample, this clonotype is medium-sized. The rearrangement uses TRBV9 and TRBJ2-1; D is tentatively TRBD1 or TRBD2 (5 bases each). Deletions cut 0 bases from V and 9 bases from J, with 16 bases between. Per the germline V gene, CDR1 is SGDLS and CDR2 is YYNGEE. The CDR3 is 15 amino acids. The CDR3: CASSVEGRVSGEQFF. Written as DNA, the CDR3 is TGTGCCAGCAGCGTAGAGGGGCGGGTTTCAGGTGAGCAGTTCTTC. Filled out from reference TRBV9 and TRBJ2-1, the complete variable domain reads DSGVTQTPKHLITATGQRVTLRCSPRSGDLSVYWYQQSLDQGLQFLIQYYNGEERAKGNILERFSAQQFPDLHSELNLSSLELGDSALYFCASSVEGRVSGEQFFGPGTRLTVL.

This clonotype showed up just a few times. The chain carries TRBV12-3 or TRBV12-4 and TRBJ2-3; maybe TRBD1 (6 bases). CDR3 length equals 15 residues. Trimming shortened V by 6 bases and J by 5 bases, and 18 bases separated the two germline ends. CDR3 loop: CASSPAQGKIDTQYF. The CDR3 DNA reads as TGTGCCAGCAGCCCCGCGCAGGGGAAAATAGATACGCAGTATTTT.

By share, this clonotype ranks as medium-sized (0.01 to 0.1%). This chain links TRBV30 with TRBJ2-5, with 10 bases that match TRBD2. The CDR3 runs to 15 residues. V shed 3 bases, J shed 2 bases, and the junction held 6 bases outside the gene matches. Germline assignment: CDR1 GTSNPN and CDR2 SVGIG (reference sequence). The CDR3 sequence is CAWRGKAGGQETQYF. For the CDR3, the DNA is TGTGCCTGGAGGGGAAAAGCGGGAGGGCAAGAGACCCAGTACTTC.

On this clonotype itself: Mismatch with germline at one junction end may stem from a read error. The chain carries TRBV12-3 or TRBV12-4 and TRBJ2-3, with 12 nucleotides matching TRBD2. The CDR3 covers 16 residues. For the CDR3, the DNA is TGCGCCAGCATACCTAGCGGGGGGGCTCGCACAGATACGCAGTATTTT. Translated: CASIPSGGARTDTQYF.

This clonotype is a singleton in its sample. V and J are TRBV15 and TRBJ2-3; D tentatively fits TRBD1 or TRBD2 (5 bases each). The CDR3 length is 15 residues. Germline CDR1 reads LNHNV; CDR2 reads YYDKDF (reference sequence). The germline V and J ends were trimmed by 4 bases and 0 bases, with 11 bases remaining between them. In DNA form, the CDR3 reads TGTGCCACCAGCAAGAATGGGGGTAGCACAGATACGCAGTATTTT. Its protein is CATSKNGGSTDTQYF.

The chain employs TRBV9 and TRBJ2-3, with 7 bases identical to TRBD2. CDR3 size: 15 residues. J was trimmed by 2 bases and V by 6 bases; bases with no gene match: 9. In germline, CDR1 is SGDLS, CDR2 YYNGEE. This CDR3 reads CASTPGGLNTDTQYF. The DNA for the CDR3 is TGTGCCAGCACCCCGGGGGGACTTAACACAGATACGCAGTATTTT.

In its sample, this clonotype ranks as medium-sized. The chain carries TRBV7-8 and TRBJ1-5, with D possibly TRBD1 on 5 matching bases. The germline CDR1 and CDR2 sequences are SGHVS and FQNEAQ. Trimming stripped 5 bases from V and 2 bases from J, with 16 bases between. CDR3 size: 16 residues. The CDR3 protein is CASSPRRGIGNQPQHF. The CDR3, as DNA: TGTGCCAGCAGCCCCCGACGGGGGATTGGCAATCAGCCCCAGCATTTT.

This chain joins TRBV12-3 or TRBV12-4 and TRBJ2-1; D gene unclear. V was clipped by 5 bases and J by 6 bases, with 8 bases between them. This CDR3 is 12 amino acids long. The CDR3 DNA follows: TGTGCCAGCAGTCCGACCCGCAATGAGCAGTTCTTC. Translation: CASSPTRNEQFF.

The chain is built from TRBV28 and TRBJ2-2; TRBD1 matches at 7 bases. The germline V gene has CDR1 MDHEN and CDR2 SYDVKM. Trimming at V came to 3 bases and at J to 10 bases, leaving 14 bases not matched to a gene. This CDR3 comprises 16 residues. The CDR3 sequence: CASSFGTVASSEELFF. Here the CDR3 DNA reads TGTGCCAGCAGTTTTGGGACAGTCGCCTCTTCGGAGGAGCTGTTTTTT.

Only a few counts were recorded for this clonotype. The chain employs TRBV6-5 and TRBJ1-1; D is unresolved. Trimming took off 2 bases at V and 4 bases at J, with 8 bases between the two ends. Germline assignment: CDR1 MNHEY and CDR2 SVGAGI. The CDR3 is made up of 13 amino acids. CDR3 coding DNA: TGTGCCAGCAGTTACAGCGGATTCACTGAAGCTTTCTTT. Protein: CASSYSGFTEAFF.

This clonotype was counted ten times or more. The chain joins TRBV19 to TRBJ2-5; 9 bases are a match to TRBD1. V dropped 0 bases and J dropped 4; count of bases not matched to a gene: 3. The CDR3 is made up of 15 amino acids. Germline CDR1 and CDR2: LNHDA and SQIVND (reference sequence). The CDR3: CASSIEGQGLETQYF. CDR3 nucleotide sequence: TGTGCCAGTAGTATAGAGGGACAGGGTTTAGAGACCCAGTACTTC.

The gene calls are TRBV5-5 and TRBJ1-5; D is unclear. Trimming removed 3 bases from V and 0 bases from J, with 16 bases in between. Germline CDR1 is SGHKS and CDR2 is YYEKEE (reference sequence). The CDR3 contains 17 residues. The CDR3 nucleotides are TGTGCCAGCAGCTCCTCCACTGCCAGCTATAGCAATCAGCCCCAGCATTTT. Its protein is CASSSSTASYSNQPQHF. Full variable domain (missing parts from reference TRBV5-5 and TRBJ1-5): DAGVTQSPTHLIKTRGQQVTLRCSPISGHKSVSWYQQVLGQGPQFIFQYYEKEERGRGNFPDRFSARQFPNYSSELNVNALLLGDSALYLCASSSSTASYSNQPQHFGDGTRLSIL.

This clonotype is judged medium-sized. The chain is built from TRBV12-3 or TRBV12-4 and TRBJ2-7, with a possible D match to TRBD2 (7 bases). Trimming pared 2 bases from V and 1 base from J, leaving 15 bases between. This CDR3 is built from 16 residues. This CDR3 reads CASSLRGGTSSYEQYF. CDR3 nucleotide sequence: TGTGCCAGCAGTTTAAGGGGGGGGACATCGTCCTACGAGCAGTACTTC.

Relative to its sample, this clonotype is medium-sized. The rearrangement links TRBV2 to TRBJ1-2; D remains unclear. Germline V gene data show CDR1 as SNHLY and CDR2 as FYNNEI. The CDR3 is 14 residues long. The germline V and J ends were trimmed by 3 bases and 3 bases, with 11 bases remaining between them. CDR3 loop: CASSDEGDYYGYTF. The CDR3 DNA reads TGTGCCAGCAGTGATGAGGGAGACTACTATGGCTACACCTTC.

A word on this clonotype: The junction does not match germline at one end; this may be a read error. The chain links TRBV6-5 to TRBJ1-2, with D possibly TRBD1 on 6 matching bases. The CDR3 consists of 16 residues. The germline V gene has CDR1 MNHEY and CDR2 SVGAGI. The CDR3 protein is CASSYARTEGGYGYTF. The CDR3 DNA is TGTGCGAGCAGTTATGCTCGGACAGAGGGCGGCTATGGCTACACCTTC.

This clonotype was found many times. This chain links TRBV18 with TRBJ1-6, with D possibly TRBD1 on 5 matching bases. Germline values: CDR1 KGHSH, CDR2 LQKENI. This CDR3 spans 13 amino acids. V was trimmed by 8 bases and J by 12 bases, leaving 17 bases between them. CDR3 region: CASQDSFGGPLHF. CDR3 nucleotides: TGTGCCAGCCAAGACAGTTTCGGGGGACCCCTCCACTTT.

This chain connects TRBV6-2 or TRBV6-3 to TRBJ1-6; TRBD1 matches at 8 bases. In germline, CDR1 is MNHEY, CDR2 SVGEGT. J lost 9 bases, V lost 0 bases, and 10 bases had no gene match. This CDR3 contains 17 residues. The CDR3 DNA reads as TGTGCCAGCAGTTACTCCGTCAGGGGGCATGTTAGTTCACCCCTCCACTTT. It specifies CASSYSVRGHVSSPLHF.

A remark on this clonotype: One base separates it from a far larger clone, so it is likely a read error. The chain carries TRBV6-8 and TRBJ2-1; possibly TRBD1 or TRBD2 for D (7 bases each). The CDR3 totals 15 residues. V was pared by 10 bases and J by 6 bases, with 22 bases between. Germline CDR1 MNHGY, CDR2 SAAAGT. The CDR3 sequence is CANNLQGTTGNEQFF. As DNA, the CDR3 is TGTGCCAACAACCTACAGGGGACTACGGGCAATGAGCAGTTCTTC.

By sample fraction, this clonotype is medium-sized. V gene TRBV5-6 combines with J gene TRBJ2-2; tentative D call: TRBD2 (5 bases). Trimming took 2 bases from V and 7 from J, leaving 12 bases between them. Germline CDR1 and CDR2: SGHDT and YYEEEE. The CDR3 is made up of 14 amino acids. CDR3 loop: CASSFGLEDGELFF. DNA for the CDR3: TGTGCCAGCAGCTTCGGGTTGGAGGACGGGGAGCTGTTTTTT.